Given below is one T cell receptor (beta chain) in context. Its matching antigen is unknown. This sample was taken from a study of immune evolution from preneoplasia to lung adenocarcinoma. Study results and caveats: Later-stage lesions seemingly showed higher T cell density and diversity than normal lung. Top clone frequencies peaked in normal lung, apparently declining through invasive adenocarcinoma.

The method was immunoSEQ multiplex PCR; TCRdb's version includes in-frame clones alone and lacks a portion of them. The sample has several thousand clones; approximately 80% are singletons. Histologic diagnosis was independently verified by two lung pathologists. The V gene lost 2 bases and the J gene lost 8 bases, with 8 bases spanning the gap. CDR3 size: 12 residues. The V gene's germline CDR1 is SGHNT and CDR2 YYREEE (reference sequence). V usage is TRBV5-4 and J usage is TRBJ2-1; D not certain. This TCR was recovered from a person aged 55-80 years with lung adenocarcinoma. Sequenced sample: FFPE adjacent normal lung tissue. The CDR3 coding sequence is TGTGCCAGCAGCTTTTATAAGGATGAGCAGTTCTTC. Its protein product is CASSFYKDEQFF.